This T cell receptor (beta chain) came from a study of T cell responses to AZD1222 COVID-19 vaccine. Sequenced by immunoSEQ multiplex PCR; TCRdb stores in-frame clones only, minus some. The data hold 130,000 to 150,000 clones, with around 88% observed a single time. Worth noting for this clone: Antigen: not known.

This CDR3 has 16 amino acids. Germline V CDR1 and CDR2: MDHEN, SYDVKM. The ends were cut back, 1 base at V and 3 bases at J, with 13 bases in the middle. Broader study findings: Repertoires were obtained solely post-peak T cell response. Across the whole spike, CD4 TCRs peaked at regions 160-218 and 743-854. Donor demographics were predominantly white British with a female majority; clonal diversity may be underestimated. Elevations in Spike-specific TCR breadth and depth followed administration of two AZD1222 doses.

The sequencing here drew on peripheral blood, taken on day 0 of MenACWY control vaccination. The chain couples TRBV28 to TRBJ1-3, with a tentative D call TRBD1 (5 bases). The clonotype comes from an adult in good health. The CDR3: CASSLLGQGYGNTIYF. The CDR3 region has the DNA TGTGCCAGCAGTTTATTGGGGCAGGGATATGGAAACACCATATATTTT.